What follows are 10 T cell receptor beta chains derived from one specimen sequenced in a study of blood T cells in healthy people across ages. Next came a second PCR, run for about 6 to 11 cycles, which used a sample-barcoded 5' primer along with a J-beta primer mix. TCRdb itself ran the 5' RACE reads through MiXCR, one entry per CDR3 protein. The sample holds around 1,700,000 distinct CDR3 sequences, approximately 28% seen once. Sequencing input: blood. Receptors originate from a woman in her 30s in good health.

The V gene is TRBV7-9, the J gene TRBJ1-1, with D perhaps TRBD1 (6 bases). V shed 8 bases and J shed 5 bases, with 18 bases lying between them. Germline CDR1 is SEHNR and CDR2 is FQNEAQ (reference sequence). The CDR3 extends over 14 amino acids. The CDR3 DNA follows: TGTGCCAGCGACCTAGGGGGACTCAATACTGAAGCTTTCTTT. Its translation is CASDLGGLNTEAFF.

This clonotype was seen a handful of times. The rearrangement links TRBV24-1 to TRBJ2-3, with no clear D. The CDR3 length is 14 residues. Germline values: CDR1 KGHDR, CDR2 SFDVKD. V was clipped by 4 bases and J by 2 bases, with 9 bases between them. This chain's CDR3 is CATSEAALTDTQYF. In DNA, the CDR3 is TGTGCCACCAGTGAGGCGGCACTCACAGATACGCAGTATTTT.

This clonotype was recorded many times. V and J are TRBV6-5 and TRBJ2-1; 8 nucleotides agree with TRBD2. V shed 4 bases, J shed 5 bases, and the junction held 4 bases outside the gene matches. Germline CDR1 reads MNHEY; CDR2 reads SVGAGI. The CDR3 has 14 residues. In nucleotides, the CDR3 is TGTGCCAGCAGTTCGCGGGGGGTTAACAATGAGCAGTTCTTC. This sequence encodes CASSSRGVNNEQFF.

The chain carries TRBV9 and TRBJ2-3; D gene ambiguous. V was cut by 2 bases and J by 2 bases, with 18 bases left in between. From germline, CDR1 is SGDLS and CDR2 YYNGEE. This CDR3 has 17 amino acids. The CDR3 nucleotides read TGTGCCAGCAGCGTTTTAAGCCGTGCCTCATTCACAGATACGCAGTATTTT. It specifies CASSVLSRASFTDTQYF.

This chain joins TRBV11-2 and TRBJ2-7; 12 nucleotides agree with TRBD1. The CDR3 runs to 14 residues. Germline V CDR1 and CDR2: SGHAT, FQNNGV. Trimming removed 9 bases from V and 4 bases from J; junction bases left unmatched: 7. CDR3 loop: CARSRGQGAYEQYF. The CDR3 nucleotides read TGTGCCAGAAGTCGGGGACAGGGGGCGTACGAGCAGTACTTC.

This clonotype was counted only a few times. The chain combines TRBV28 with TRBJ2-2; 9 bases align to TRBD1. Germline CDR1 and CDR2: MDHEN and SYDVKM. The V gene end was trimmed by 6 bases and the J gene end by 4 bases; junction bases not matched to a gene: 3. The CDR3 runs 14 residues. The CDR3 sequence is CASRRDRVTGELFF. In nucleotides, the CDR3 is TGTGCCAGCAGGAGGGACAGGGTCACCGGGGAGCTGTTTTTT. Looking up the rest from reference TRBV28 and TRBJ2-2 gives the full variable domain: DVKVTQSSRYLVKRTGEKVFLECVQDMDHENMFWYRQDPGLGLRLIYFSYDVKMKEKGDIPEGYSVSREKKERFSLILESASTNQTSMYLCASRRDRVTGELFFGEGSRLTVL.

There are a few counts of this clonotype. One end of the junction varies from germline; a read error may be responsible. The V and J genes are TRBV15 and TRBJ2-3; D is ambiguous. There are 14 residues in the CDR3. Germline CDR1 is LNHNV and CDR2 is YYDKDF (reference sequence). The CDR3: CATGRDRVSDTQYF. As DNA, the CDR3 is TGTGCCACCGGCAGAGATCGGGTCTCAGATACGCAGTATTTT.

This chain joins TRBV7-2 and TRBJ2-1; TRBD2 matches at 12 bases. After removal of 5 bases from V and 8 bases from J, the junction contained 7 bases not matched to a gene. CDR1 and CDR2 (germline): SGHTA, FQGNSA. The CDR3 contains 15 residues. The CDR3, as DNA: TGTACCAGCAGCCCGACTAGCGGGAGAGGGCATGAGCAGTTCTTC. This gives the protein CTSSPTSGRGHEQFF.

The chain couples TRBV7-2 to TRBJ2-7, with TRBD1 matching 10 bases. The V and J ends lost 6 bases and 2 bases, in that order; junction bases with no gene match: 10. The length of the CDR3 is 16 residues. Germline V CDR1 and CDR2: SGHTA, FQGNSA. Here the CDR3 reads CASRETSTGGPYEQYF. CDR3 nucleotide sequence: TGTGCCAGCAGGGAGACATCGACAGGGGGCCCCTACGAGCAGTACTTC. Complete variable domain (other parts from reference TRBV7-2 and TRBJ2-7): GAGVSQSPSNKVTEKGKDVELRCDPISGHTALYWYRQSLGQGLEFLIYFQGNSAPDKSGLPSDRFSAERTGGSVSTLTIQRTQQEDSAVYLCASRETSTGGPYEQYFGPGTRLTVT.

In this sample, this clonotype turned up a few times. The V and J genes are TRBV9 and TRBJ2-3, with D possibly matching TRBD1 (6 bases). The CDR3 totals 17 residues. V dropped 4 bases and J dropped 4 bases, with 22 bases sitting between them. Per the germline V gene, CDR1 is SGDLS and CDR2 is YYNGEE. CDR3 bases: TGTGCCAGCAGCCTCCGCCGGACACAGGGTAGGTCAGATACGCAGTATTTT. This sequence encodes CASSLRRTQGRSDTQYF.